These 12 T cell receptor beta chains share one sample of origin, sequenced in a study of control samples from healthy donors and cancer patients. Assay: immunoSEQ multiplex PCR; the TCRdb copy retains only in-frame clones and omits some. Among 130,000 or so clones listed, roughly 90% were seen once. The sequenced material came from blood. The source is a man aged 45-65 years in good health.

The genes are TRBV11-3 and TRBJ1-2; a weak D match, TRBD1 (5 bases). CDR3 size: 13 residues. CDR1 and CDR2 (germline): SGHNT, YENEEA. The V and J ends lost 8 bases and 4 bases respectively, with 14 bases between them. CDR3 in DNA: TGTGCCAGCGGATTAGACGGGACCTATGGCTACACCTTC. Its translation: CASGLDGTYGYTF.

Note on this clone: At one boundary the junction diverges from the germline segment, which might be a read error. This CDR3 is also generated by other DNA sequences in the sample. The chain links TRBV27 to TRBJ2-7; D gene ambiguous. This CDR3 region has 14 residues. Germline CDR1 reads MNHEY; CDR2 reads SMNVEV (reference sequence). The CDR3 reads CASSFAQSLYEQYF. DNA of the CDR3: TGCGCCAGCAGTTTCGCCCAGTCCCTCTACGAGCAGTACTTC.

The chain employs TRBV28 and TRBJ1-5; D may be TRBD1 (6 bases). The CDR3 consists of 14 residues. V lost 11 bases to trimming and J lost 0 bases, with 14 bases between them. CDR1 is MDHEN and CDR2 is SYDVKM in the germline V gene. CDR3: CAGGQINSNQPQHF. The CDR3 DNA reads TGTGCCGGCGGACAGATAAATAGCAATCAGCCCCAGCATTTT.

CDR3 nucleotides: TGTGCCAGCAGCTCCGGGACAGGGTTTTTCGGTGAGCAGTTCTTC. It translates to CASSSGTGFFGEQFF. This chain uses TRBV7-3 with TRBJ2-1; TRBD1 agrees at 9 bases. CDR3 length: 15 residues. V was clipped by 4 bases and J by 9 bases; unmatched bases: 10. Looked up from germline, CDR1 is SGHTA and CDR2 is FQGTGA.

This chain links TRBV2 with TRBJ2-1, with 15 bases fitting TRBD2. The V gene end was trimmed by 6 bases and the J gene end by 7 bases; junction bases not matched to a gene: 7. There are 16 residues in the CDR3. Germline CDR1 reads SNHLY; CDR2 reads FYNNEI. Here the CDR3 reads CASRRTSGGAGNEQFF. CDR3 DNA sequence: TGTGCCAGCAGACGGACTAGCGGGGGGGCCGGGAATGAGCAGTTCTTC.

The CDR3 region is CASSPLGQTGNTIYF. CDR3 nucleotide sequence: TGTGCCAGCTCACCACTCGGACAGACGGGAAACACCATATATTTT. The chain joins TRBV18 to TRBJ1-3, with D possibly being TRBD1 (6 bases). CDR1 and CDR2 (germline): KGHSH, LQKENI. CDR3 length equals 15 residues. Trimming took 1 base from V and 4 from J, leaving 11 bases between them.

The chain carries TRBV11-2 and TRBJ2-2; D remains ambiguous. The germline V gene encodes CDR1 SGHAT and CDR2 FQNNGV. This CDR3 has 14 residues. The V end lost 1 base, the J end lost 3 bases, and 6 bases lay between the germline ends. This chain's CDR3 is CASSLAMYTGELFF. The CDR3 region has the DNA TGTGCCAGCAGCTTAGCAATGTACACCGGGGAGCTGTTTTTT.

This chain uses TRBV5-1 with TRBJ2-2; TRBD2 is a possible D gene (6 bases). Germline-derived CDR1 and CDR2 are SGHRS and YFSETQ. The V and J ends lost 6 bases and 3 bases respectively, with 15 bases between them. This CDR3 comprises 15 residues. The CDR3 bases are TGCGCCAGCAACCGCCCCGGAGGGGACACCGGGGAGCTGTTTTTT. Its translation is CASNRPGGDTGELFF.

This clone was recorded only once. The chain couples TRBV7-6 to TRBJ2-7; 7 bases line up with TRBD1. Germline lookup yields CDR1 SGHVS and CDR2 FNYEAQ. The CDR3 extends over 17 amino acids. After removal of 1 base from V and 3 bases from J, the junction contained 12 bases not matched to a gene. The CDR3, as DNA: TGTGCCAGCAGCTTAGTCCCATCGACAGGGAAGCACTACGAGCAGTACTTC. It is translated as CASSLVPSTGKHYEQYF.

This clone was detected only a few times. This chain joins TRBV11-1 and TRBJ2-1; D call uncertain. The CDR3 spans 11 residues. The germline gives CDR1 SGHAT, CDR2 FQDESV (reference sequence). The V end lost 5 bases, the J end lost 8 bases, and 7 bases lay between the germline ends. CDR3 bases: TGTGCCAGCAGCCTCCACTATGAGCAGTTCTTC. As protein: CASSLHYEQFF.

The gene calls are TRBV7-9 and TRBJ2-4; D gene unclear. Trimming took 0 bases from V and 2 from J, leaving 14 bases between them. The germline CDR1 and CDR2 sequences are SEHNR and FQNEAQ (reference sequence). The CDR3 loop spans 17 amino acids. In DNA form, the CDR3 reads TGTGCCAGCAGCTTAGCGCCCGCCTTAACTTCCAAAAACATTCAGTACTTC. Amino acid sequence: CASSLAPALTSKNIQYF. Full variable domain (remainder filled in from reference TRBV7-9 and TRBJ2-4): DTGVSQNPRHKITKRGQNVTFRCDPISEHNRLYWYRQTLGQGPEFLTYFQNEAQLEKSRLLSDRFSAERPKGSFSTLEIQRTEQGDSAMYLCASSLAPALTSKNIQYFGAGTRLSVL.

The V and J genes are TRBV6-5 and TRBJ1-5; D not resolved. The CDR3 loop spans 14 amino acids. Germline CDR1 reads MNHEY; CDR2 reads SVGAGI. Between the trimmed V and J ends, which lost 5 bases and 4 bases, there was a span of 12 bases. This CDR3 reads CASSLELGNQPQHF. The CDR3 bases are TGTGCCAGCAGTCTCGAGTTGGGGAATCAGCCCCAGCATTTT.